These 29 T cell receptor beta chains came from one sample sequenced in a study of cytomegalovirus exposure and HLA in healthy donors. Here immunoSEQ multiplex PCR was the method, and the copy in TCRdb shows in-frame clones only, minus some. This table holds approximately 88,000 clones, roughly 95% found once. Specimen: PBMCs. The receptor set was obtained from a woman under 30 in good health and CMV-seronegative.

J is TRBJ2-1 and V is TRBV11-2; D is possibly TRBD2 (6 bases). With 2 bases removed from V and 4 bases from J, the gap between germline ends came to 12 bases. CDR3 length: 15 amino acids. CDR1 and CDR2 (germline): SGHAT, FQNNGV. CDR3 DNA: TGTGCCAGCAGCTTAAGTCTAAGCGGGTACAATGAGCAGTTCTTC. Its protein product is CASSLSLSGYNEQFF.

V and J are TRBV10-1 and TRBJ2-3; 11 nucleotides align to TRBD2. Trimming removed 6 bases from V and 2 bases from J; junction bases left unmatched: 13. Germline values: CDR1 WNHNN, CDR2 SYGVQD (reference sequence). The CDR3 is made up of 18 amino acids. The CDR3 region is CASSEQGRLAGFTDTQYF. In nucleotides, the CDR3 is TGCGCCAGCAGCGAACAAGGGAGACTAGCGGGATTCACAGATACGCAGTATTTT.

V and J are TRBV6-5 and TRBJ1-2; the D is unclear. The CDR3 totals 12 residues. In germline, CDR1 is MNHEY, CDR2 SVGAGI. Trimming shortened V by 6 bases and J by 12 bases, and 17 bases separated the two germline ends. CDR3 nucleotides: TGTGCCAGCAGCCCTTTTGGAGTTTCTAACACCTTC. Translating it yields CASSPFGVSNTF.

This chain links TRBV29-1 with TRBJ2-7; TRBD1 agrees at 8 bases. Germline CDR1 is SQVTM and CDR2 is ANQGSEA. The length of the CDR3 is 13 residues. Trimming at V came to 7 bases and at J to 7 bases, leaving 12 bases not matched to a gene. The CDR3 sequence is CSASDRAAKEQYF. CDR3 DNA sequence: TGCAGCGCCTCGGACAGGGCAGCTAAGGAGCAGTACTTC.

This clone was counted only a few times. This rearrangement joins TRBV27 to TRBJ1-2; D might be TRBD1 (5 bases). Germline CDR1 MNHEY, CDR2 SMNVEV (reference sequence). The CDR3 is made up of 13 amino acids. The germline V and J ends were trimmed by 3 bases and 8 bases, with 13 bases remaining between them. The CDR3 nucleotides read TGTGCCAGCAGTTTTGACCAGGGTTGGGGCTACACCTTC. Protein: CASSFDQGWGYTF.

V and J are TRBV10-2 and TRBJ2-7, with 9 bases aligning to TRBD2. This CDR3 has 15 amino acids. V lost 0 bases, J lost 3 bases, and 3 bases stayed unmatched. Germline assignment: CDR1 WSHSY and CDR2 SAAADI. CDR3 DNA sequence: TGCGCCAGCAGTGAGTCGGCTAGCGGGATCTACGAGCAGTACTTC. Protein sequence: CASSESASGIYEQYF.

V and J are TRBV27 and TRBJ2-2; 7 bases fit TRBD1. The CDR3 totals 14 residues. J lost 8 bases, V lost 6 bases, and 9 bases had no gene match. The germline CDR1 and CDR2 sequences are MNHEY and SMNVEV (reference sequence). In DNA, the CDR3 is TGTGCCAGCAGGGAACTAGGGGGCTCGGGGGAGCTGTTTTTT. Translation gives CASRELGGSGELFF.

The CDR3, as DNA: TGTGCCAGCAGCCCTACGTTAGACTATGGCTACACCTTC. Residues: CASSPTLDYGYTF. The gene calls are TRBV7-2 and TRBJ1-2; no definite D call. The V gene's germline CDR1 is SGHTA and CDR2 FQGNSA. CDR3 size: 13 residues. V was clipped by 5 bases and J by 3 bases, with 10 bases between them.

V usage is TRBV11-2 and J usage is TRBJ1-5, with unresolved D. Trimming pared 1 base from V and 6 bases from J, leaving 13 bases between. The CDR3 has 15 residues. Germline V lookup: CDR1 SGHAT, CDR2 FQNNGV. The CDR3 loop reads CASSLGLGVGQPQHF. The CDR3 DNA is TGTGCCAGCAGCTTAGGATTAGGAGTAGGTCAGCCCCAGCATTTT.

The chain employs TRBV13 and TRBJ2-1; TRBD2 matches 7 bases. The CDR3 sequence is 16 residues long. In germline, CDR1 is PRHDT, CDR2 FYEKMQ (reference sequence). V gave up 1 base and J gave up 6 bases; unmatched junction bases: 9. This chain's CDR3 is CASSLEAGEGSNEQFF. For the CDR3, the DNA is TGTGCCAGCAGCTTAGAGGCGGGAGAGGGGTCCAATGAGCAGTTCTTC.

The chain recombines TRBV6-5 with TRBJ2-7, with 7 bases lining up with TRBD1. After removal of 6 bases from V and 1 base from J, the junction contained 3 bases not matched to a gene. CDR3 size: 13 residues. Looked up from germline, CDR1 is MNHEY and CDR2 is SVGAGI. CDR3 nucleotides: TGTGCCAGCAGCGTACAGGGGTCCTACGAGCAGTACTTC. The encoded protein is CASSVQGSYEQYF.

The V and J genes are TRBV9 and TRBJ2-7; 10 bases fit TRBD1. The V gene end was trimmed by 4 bases and the J gene end by 2 bases; junction bases not matched to a gene: 9. Germline values: CDR1 SGDLS, CDR2 YYNGEE. The CDR3 is 16 amino acids. The CDR3 loop is CASSPHSGQGAYEQYF. The CDR3, as DNA: TGTGCCAGCAGCCCACACAGCGGACAGGGGGCCTACGAGCAGTACTTC. Based on the CDR3 plus reference TRBV9 and TRBJ2-7, the full variable domain is DSGVTQTPKHLITATGQRVTLRCSPRSGDLSVYWYQQSLDQGLQFLIQYYNGEERAKGNILERFSAQQFPDLHSELNLSSLELGDSALYFCASSPHSGQGAYEQYFGPGTRLTVT.

On this clone: At one boundary the junction diverges from the germline segment, which might be a read error. This chain uses TRBV30 with TRBJ2-5; 9 bases are shared with TRBD1. This CDR3 contains 15 residues. CDR1 and CDR2 (germline): GTSNPN, SVGIG (reference sequence). DNA for the CDR3: TGCGTTGCTGGACAGGGGATTTGGGTCCGCGAGACCCAGTACTTC. Encoded protein: CVAGQGIWVRETQYF.

V and J are TRBV29-1 and TRBJ2-7, with 8 bases lining up with TRBD2. The CDR3 has 13 amino acids. The trim removed 5 bases at V and 1 base at J, leaving 4 bases unmatched. Looked up from germline, CDR1 is SQVTM and CDR2 is ANQGSEA. CDR3 nucleotide sequence: TGCAGCGTTTATCTAGCGGGTTCCTACGAGCAGTACTTC. This codes for CSVYLAGSYEQYF.

By share, this clone ranks as medium-sized. The chain recombines TRBV9 with TRBJ2-7; weak D call: TRBD1 (5 bases). Germline lookup yields CDR1 SGDLS and CDR2 YYNGEE. The V gene lost 6 bases and the J gene lost 3 bases, with 19 bases spanning the gap. This CDR3 is built from 15 residues. In DNA, the CDR3 is TGTGCCAGCACCCCTGAGGCCCAGGGCAACTACGAGCAGTACTTC. Translated: CASTPEAQGNYEQYF.

The V call is TRBV2, the J call TRBJ2-1; TRBD1 is a possible D gene (6 bases). The CDR3 spans 12 residues. CDR1 is SNHLY, CDR2 FYNNEI, per germline. V was pared by 7 bases and J by 5 bases, with 9 bases between. CDR3 coding DNA: TGTGCCAGCACAAGGGACAACAATGAGCAGTTCTTC. Encoded protein: CASTRDNNEQFF.

The chain employs TRBV15 and TRBJ2-3; 12 bases are shared with TRBD2. Germline V gene data show CDR1 as LNHNV and CDR2 as YYDKDF (reference sequence). Unmatched junction bases numbered 18, after V lost 5 bases and J lost 6 bases. The CDR3 is made up of 19 amino acids. As DNA, the CDR3 is TGTGCCACCAGCCTACTAGCGGGAGGATGGGCCTGGTTTTCGGATACGCAGTATTTT. Translating it yields CATSLLAGGWAWFSDTQYF.

This chain uses TRBV9 with TRBJ2-1; D perhaps matches TRBD2 (5 bases). CDR1 is SGDLS, CDR2 YYNGEE, per germline. This CDR3 has 18 residues. Deletions cut 3 bases from V and 0 bases from J, with 19 bases between. In DNA form, the CDR3 reads TGTGCCAGCAGCGACGCCACGCATACGGGAAGCTCCTACAATGAGCAGTTCTTC. Translating it yields CASSDATHTGSSYNEQFF.

The V and J genes are TRBV18 and TRBJ2-3, with 9 bases identical to TRBD2. The length of the CDR3 is 21 residues. V was clipped by 3 bases and J by 2 bases; unmatched bases: 21. Per germline, CDR1 KGHSH and CDR2 LQKENI. For the CDR3, the DNA is TGTGCCAGCTCACCCCCCGTAGGTCCGGTCCTAGCGGGGACCGACACAGATACGCAGTATTTT. Translation gives CASSPPVGPVLAGTDTDTQYF.

This sequence joins TRBV5-4 and TRBJ2-7; TRBD2 matches 12 bases. The CDR3 sequence is 18 residues long. The V gene's germline CDR1 is SGHNT and CDR2 YYREEE (reference sequence). Losses at the gene ends were 0 bases for V and 3 bases for J; bases not matched to a gene: 10. This CDR3 is CASSLVGLAGGPFYEQYF. CDR3 DNA sequence: TGTGCCAGCAGCTTGGTGGGGCTAGCGGGAGGGCCCTTCTACGAGCAGTACTTC.

The CDR3 here is CASSYGTQGYTF. The DNA for the CDR3 is TGTGCCAGCAGCTACGGTACTCAAGGCTACACCTTC. V is TRBV5-6 and J is TRBJ1-2; D unresolved. This CDR3 comprises 12 residues. CDR1 and CDR2 from the germline V gene are SGHDT and YYEEEE. V was pared by 3 bases and J by 8 bases, with 11 bases between. Complete variable domain (other parts from reference TRBV5-6 and TRBJ1-2): DAGVTQSPTHLIKTRGQQVTLRCSPKSGHDTVSWYQQALGQGPQFIFQYYEEEERQRGNFPDRFSGHQFPNYSSELNVNALLLGDSALYLCASSYGTQGYTFGSGTRLTVV.

V and J are TRBV27 and TRBJ1-5; D gene unclear. The CDR3 consists of 13 residues. V was shortened by 8 bases and J by 0 bases, with 8 bases between the two germline ends. Per the germline V gene, CDR1 is MNHEY and CDR2 is SMNVEV (reference sequence). CDR3 sequence (DNA): TGTGCCAGCTCACGGTATAGCAATCAGCCCCAGCATTTT. This gives the protein CASSRYSNQPQHF.

V usage is TRBV28 and J usage is TRBJ2-1, with 12 bases that match TRBD2. The CDR3 runs 15 residues. J was trimmed by 8 bases and V by 7 bases; bases with no gene match: 9. CDR1 and CDR2 (germline): MDHEN, SYDVKM. For the CDR3, the DNA is TGTGCCAGCATGTCGACTAGCGGGAGTCTCCATGAGCAGTTCTTC. Translating gives CASMSTSGSLHEQFF.

This chain connects TRBV25-1 to TRBJ2-3; a possible D gene is TRBD2 (6 bases). CDR3 size: 16 residues. V was clipped by 5 bases and J by 2 bases, with 17 bases between them. The germline gives CDR1 MGHDK, CDR2 SYGVNS. The chain's CDR3 is CASSTRFSGTTDTQYF. In nucleotides, the CDR3 is TGTGCCAGCAGTACCCGGTTTAGCGGCACCACAGATACGCAGTATTTT.

V and J are TRBV13 and TRBJ1-2; 11 bases align to TRBD1. CDR3 length equals 15 residues. Germline lookup yields CDR1 PRHDT and CDR2 FYEKMQ (reference sequence). The V gene end was trimmed by 5 bases and the J gene end by 2 bases; junction bases not matched to a gene: 4. The DNA of the CDR3 is TGTGCCAGCAGCCCGGGGGACAGGGGGAACTATGGCTACACCTTC. It translates to CASSPGDRGNYGYTF.

This rearrangement joins TRBV28 to TRBJ2-7; D is uncertain. From germline, CDR1 is MDHEN and CDR2 SYDVKM. The ends were cut back, 4 bases at V and 7 bases at J, with 32 bases in the middle. The CDR3 is 19 amino acids. The CDR3 nucleotides are TGTGCCAGCAGTTCTCCCTCTCTCGGGTCCGGCCCCCTCAGTTGGGAGCAGTACTTC. Its translation: CASSSPSLGSGPLSWEQYF.

The V gene is TRBV7-2, the J gene TRBJ1-6; D might be TRBD1 (5 bases). This CDR3 has 13 amino acids. Germline CDR1 and CDR2: SGHTA and FQGNSA. V lost 4 bases to trimming and J lost 13 bases, with 14 bases between them. The CDR3 is CASSSILQGPLHF. CDR3 DNA: TGTGCCAGCAGCTCTATTTTGCAGGGTCCCCTCCACTTT.

The chain uses TRBV9 and TRBJ2-3, with 8 bases identical to TRBD2. CDR3 length: 21 amino acids. Germline assignment: CDR1 SGDLS and CDR2 YYNGEE. Trimming cost V 0 bases and J 3 bases; bases outside gene matches: 21. The CDR3: CASSVDATDNPREAMTDTQYF. In DNA form, the CDR3 reads TGTGCCAGCAGCGTAGACGCGACAGACAATCCGCGGGAGGCGATGACAGATACGCAGTATTTT.

This chain links TRBV18 with TRBJ2-7; possibly TRBD2 for D (5 bases). The CDR3 is made up of 13 amino acids. Germline V gene data show CDR1 as KGHSH and CDR2 as LQKENI. V gave up 6 bases and J gave up 3 bases, with 12 bases separating them. The DNA of the CDR3 is TGTGCCAGCTCCCTTCCGGGGTACTACGAGCAGTACTTC. It yields the protein CASSLPGYYEQYF.